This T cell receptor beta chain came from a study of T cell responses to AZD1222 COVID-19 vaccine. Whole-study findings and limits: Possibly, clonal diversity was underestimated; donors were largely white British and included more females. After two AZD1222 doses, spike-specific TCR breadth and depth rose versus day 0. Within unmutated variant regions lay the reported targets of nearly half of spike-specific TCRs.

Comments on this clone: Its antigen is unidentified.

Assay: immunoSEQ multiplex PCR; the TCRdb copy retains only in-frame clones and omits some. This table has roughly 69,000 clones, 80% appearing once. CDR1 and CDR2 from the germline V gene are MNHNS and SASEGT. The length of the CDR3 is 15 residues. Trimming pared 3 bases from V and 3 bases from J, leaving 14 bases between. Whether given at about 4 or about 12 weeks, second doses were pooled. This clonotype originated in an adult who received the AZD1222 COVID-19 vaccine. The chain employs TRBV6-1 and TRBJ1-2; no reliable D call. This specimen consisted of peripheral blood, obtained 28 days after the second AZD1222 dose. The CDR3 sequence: CASSDLARSDYGYTF. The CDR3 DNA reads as TGTGCCAGCAGTGATCTCGCAAGATCAGACTATGGCTACACCTTC.